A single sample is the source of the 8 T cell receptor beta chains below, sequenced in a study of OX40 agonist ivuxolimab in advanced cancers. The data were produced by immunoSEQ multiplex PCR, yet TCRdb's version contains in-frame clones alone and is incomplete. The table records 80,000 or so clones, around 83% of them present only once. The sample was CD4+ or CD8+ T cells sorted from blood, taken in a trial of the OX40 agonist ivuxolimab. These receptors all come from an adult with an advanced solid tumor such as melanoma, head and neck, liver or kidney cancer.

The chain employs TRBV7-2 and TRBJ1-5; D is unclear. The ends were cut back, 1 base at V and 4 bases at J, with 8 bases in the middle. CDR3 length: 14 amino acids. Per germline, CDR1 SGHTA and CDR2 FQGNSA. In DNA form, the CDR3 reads TGTGCCAGCAGCTTAGATCTGGGAAATCAGCCCCAGCATTTT. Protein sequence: CASSLDLGNQPQHF.

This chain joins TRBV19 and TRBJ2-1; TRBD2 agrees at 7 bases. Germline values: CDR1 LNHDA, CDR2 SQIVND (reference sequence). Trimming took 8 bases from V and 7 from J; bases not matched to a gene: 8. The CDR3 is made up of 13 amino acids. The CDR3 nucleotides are TGTGCCAGTTCCGCATCCGGGGGGAATGAGCAGTTCTTC. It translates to CASSASGGNEQFF.

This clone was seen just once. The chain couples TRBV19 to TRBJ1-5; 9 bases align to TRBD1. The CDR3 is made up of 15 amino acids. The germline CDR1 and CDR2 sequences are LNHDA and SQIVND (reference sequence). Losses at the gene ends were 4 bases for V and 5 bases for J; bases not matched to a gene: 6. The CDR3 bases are TGTGCCAGTAGTAGGGGACAGGGTAGTCATCAGCCCCAGCATTTT. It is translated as CASSRGQGSHQPQHF.

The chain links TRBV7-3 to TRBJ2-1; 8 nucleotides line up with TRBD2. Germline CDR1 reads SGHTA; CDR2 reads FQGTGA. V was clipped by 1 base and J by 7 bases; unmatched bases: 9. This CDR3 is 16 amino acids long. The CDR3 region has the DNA TGTGCCAGCAGCTTAAATCGAGCGGGGGTATTAAATGAGCAGTTCTTC. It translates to CASSLNRAGVLNEQFF.

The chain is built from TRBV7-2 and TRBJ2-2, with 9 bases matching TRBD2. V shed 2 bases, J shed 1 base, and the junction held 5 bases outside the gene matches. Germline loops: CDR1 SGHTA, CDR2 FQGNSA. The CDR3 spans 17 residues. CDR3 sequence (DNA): TGTGCCAGCAGCTTACTTTCTAGCGGGGTGAACACCGGGGAGCTGTTTTTT. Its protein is CASSLLSSGVNTGELFF.

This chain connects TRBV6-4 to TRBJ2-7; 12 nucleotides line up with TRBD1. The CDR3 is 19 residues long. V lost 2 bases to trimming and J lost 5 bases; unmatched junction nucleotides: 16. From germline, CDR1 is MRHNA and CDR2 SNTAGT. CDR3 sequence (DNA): TGTGCCAGCAGTGACGTAATACGAACCGGGACAGGGGGCGACCACGAGCAGTACTTC. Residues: CASSDVIRTGTGGDHEQYF.

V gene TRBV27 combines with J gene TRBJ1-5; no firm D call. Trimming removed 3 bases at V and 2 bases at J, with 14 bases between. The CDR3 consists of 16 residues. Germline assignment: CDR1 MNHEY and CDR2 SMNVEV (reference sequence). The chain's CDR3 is CASSFQLGPGNQPQHF. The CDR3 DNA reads TGTGCCAGCAGTTTCCAGCTCGGTCCCGGCAATCAGCCCCAGCATTTT.

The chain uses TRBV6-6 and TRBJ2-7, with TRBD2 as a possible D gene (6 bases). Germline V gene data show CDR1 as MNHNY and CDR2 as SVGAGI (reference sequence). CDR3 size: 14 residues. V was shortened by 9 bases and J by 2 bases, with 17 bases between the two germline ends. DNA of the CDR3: TGTGCCAGAGGAACGCGGGGAACCACCTACGAGCAGTACTTC. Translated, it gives CARGTRGTTYEQYF.